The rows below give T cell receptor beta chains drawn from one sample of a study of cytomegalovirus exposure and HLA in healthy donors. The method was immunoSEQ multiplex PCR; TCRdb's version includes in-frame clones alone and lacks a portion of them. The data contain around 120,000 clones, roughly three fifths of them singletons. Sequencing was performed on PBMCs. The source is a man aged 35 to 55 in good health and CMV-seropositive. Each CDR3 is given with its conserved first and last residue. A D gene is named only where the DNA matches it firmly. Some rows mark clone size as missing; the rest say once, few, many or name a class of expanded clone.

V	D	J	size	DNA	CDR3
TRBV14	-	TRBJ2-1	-	TGTGCCAGCAGCCAACTACTACTGGCCGTAAATGAGCAGTTCTTC	CASSQLLLAVNEQFF
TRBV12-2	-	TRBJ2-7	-	TGTGCAAGTCGCTTTCGGGACAGGGCTCCCTACGAGCAGTACTTC	CASRFRDRAPYEQYF
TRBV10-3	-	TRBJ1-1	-	TGTGCCATCAGTGTACAGGGTGAGAACACTGAAGCTTTCTTT	CAISVQGENTEAFF
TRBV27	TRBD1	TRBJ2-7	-	TGTGCCAGCAGTTTAAGCTACAGGGGTGACGAGCAGTACTTC	CASSLSYRGDEQYF
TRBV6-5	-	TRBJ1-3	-	TGTGCCAGCAGTTACTCAGAAGGGGCCTCTGGAAACACCATATATTTT	CASSYSEGASGNTIYF
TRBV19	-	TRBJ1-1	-	TGTGCCAGTAGTACCCGGACAGCGAACACTGAAGCTTTCTTT	CASSTRTANTEAFF
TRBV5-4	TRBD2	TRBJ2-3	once	TGTGCCAGCAGCTTGGGTGGACTAGCGGGAGCGAATACGCAGTATTTT	CASSLGGLAGANTQYF
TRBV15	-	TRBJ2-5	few	TGTGCCACCAGCAGAGATCTAGGGGTGGAGACCCAGTACTTC	CATSRDLGVETQYF
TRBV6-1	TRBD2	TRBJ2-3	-	TGTGCCAGCAGTGAAGAGCGGGGGGGCACAGATACGCAGTATTTT	CASSEERGGTDTQYF
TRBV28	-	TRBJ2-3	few	TGTGCCAGCAGTTTAGGAGGGTCGGGACGCACAGATACGCAGTATTTT	CASSLGGSGRTDTQYF
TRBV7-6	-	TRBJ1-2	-	TGTGCCAGCAGCTTAGTAACGGACACAATCTATGGCTACACCTTC	CASSLVTDTIYGYTF
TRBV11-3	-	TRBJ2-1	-	TGTGCCAGCAGCACTACAGGGGAGCAGTTCTTC	CASSTTGEQFF
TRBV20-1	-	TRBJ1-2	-	TGCAGTGCTGACACAGGCTATGGCTACACCTTC	CSADTGYGYTF
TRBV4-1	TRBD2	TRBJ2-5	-	TGCGCCAGCAGCCACCCAGCGACAGGGACTAGCCCCTCGGAGGCCCAGTACTTC	CASSHPATGTSPSEAQYF
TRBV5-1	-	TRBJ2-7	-	TGCGCCAGCAGCTTGTCGCAGGGTGTCCACGAGCAGTACTTC	CASSLSQGVHEQYF
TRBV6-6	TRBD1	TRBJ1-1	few	TGTGCCAGCACTAACCCAGGGGGCGGAGGAACTGAAGCTTTCTTT	CASTNPGGGGTEAFF
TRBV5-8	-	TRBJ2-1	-	TGTGCCAGCAGCGGTACAGGGGGGGGCTACAATGAGCAGTTCTTC	CASSGTGGGYNEQFF
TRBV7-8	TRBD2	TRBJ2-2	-	TGTGCCAGCAGCTTAGGGGGCGGGGGGAACGCCGGGGAGCTGTTTTTT	CASSLGGGGNAGELFF
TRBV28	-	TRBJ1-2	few	-	CASSTSGQSYGYTF
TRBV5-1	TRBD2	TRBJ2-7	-	TGCGCCAGCAGCTCTCCCGGGACTAGCTCATACGAGCAGTACTTC	CASSSPGTSSYEQYF
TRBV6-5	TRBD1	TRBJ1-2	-	TGTGCCAGCAGTTCTCCAGGACAGGGGAGGAACTATGGCTACACCTTC	CASSSPGQGRNYGYTF
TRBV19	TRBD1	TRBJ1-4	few	TGTGCCAGTAGACCAATCGGGACAGGGTATGAAAAACTGTTTTTT	CASRPIGTGYEKLFF
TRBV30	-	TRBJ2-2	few	TGTGCCTGGATCCCTAGTATTCGTTCGAGGACCGGGGAGCTGTTTTTT	CAWIPSIRSRTGELFF
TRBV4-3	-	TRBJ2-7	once	TGCGCCAGCAGCCAAGGGGCGGGGATATCCTACGAGCAGTACTTC	CASSQGAGISYEQYF
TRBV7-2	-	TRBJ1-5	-	TGTGCCAGCAGCTTAGCGCTTACGAGTTATAGCAATCAGCCCCAGCATTTT	CASSLALTSYSNQPQHF
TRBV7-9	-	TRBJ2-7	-	TGTGCCAGCAGCACGGACAGCTCTCCCTTTTCCTACGAGCAGTACTTC	CASSTDSSPFSYEQYF
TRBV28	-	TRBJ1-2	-	TGTGCCAGCAGTTTCCGGGGGGTCTATGGCTACACCTTC	CASSFRGVYGYTF
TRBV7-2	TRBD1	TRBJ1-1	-	TGTGCCAGCAGCTTAGTTATGGCAGGGGGTGGCGGGACTGAAGCTTTCTTT	CASSLVMAGGGGTEAFF
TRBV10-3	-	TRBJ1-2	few	TGTGCCATCAGTGCTGACCGGAGGACCTCTAACTATGGCTACACCTTC	CAISADRRTSNYGYTF
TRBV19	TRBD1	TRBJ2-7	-	TGTGCCAGTAGTATTCTCCCCCCCATTCCGGGACAGACCTCCTACGAGCAGTACTTC	CASSILPPIPGQTSYEQYF
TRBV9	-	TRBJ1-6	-	TGTGCCAGCACGGAGGGCGGATTATTGCCCCTCCACTTT	CASTEGGLLPLHF
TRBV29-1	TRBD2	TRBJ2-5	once	TGCAGCGTTATAGCGGGACAAGAGACCCAGTACTTC	CSVIAGQETQYF
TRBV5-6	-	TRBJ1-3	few	TGTGCCAGCAGCTTGGTTGGGGACTATAATGGAAACACCATATATTTT	CASSLVGDYNGNTIYF
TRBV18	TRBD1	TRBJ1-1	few	TGTGCCAGCTCACCGCGAGGGGGCGGACAAGCGAACACTGAAGCTTTCTTT	CASSPRGGGQANTEAFF
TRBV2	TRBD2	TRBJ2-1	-	TGTGCCAGCAGTGAGTCGGTAGCGGGAGGGGGCAATGAGCAGTTCTTC	CASSESVAGGGNEQFF
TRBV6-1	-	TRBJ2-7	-	TGTGCCAGCAGTGAAGCGTGGGCAGGGATCTACGAGCAGTACTTC	CASSEAWAGIYEQYF
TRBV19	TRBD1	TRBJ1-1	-	TGTGCCAGTACCCCCCAGGGGGCAACAATAACAGCTTTCTTT	CASTPQGATITAFF
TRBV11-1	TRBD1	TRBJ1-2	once	TGTGCCAGCAGGAGGGACAGGGAATGTTATGGCTACACCTTC	CASRRDRECYGYTF
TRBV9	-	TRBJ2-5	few	TGTGCCAGCAGCCCCGGACCAGCGGGTATCCAAGAGACCCAGTACTTC	CASSPGPAGIQETQYF
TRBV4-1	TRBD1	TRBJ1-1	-	TGCGCCAGCAGCCACGAAGGGACAGGGAACACTGAAGCTTTCTTT	CASSHEGTGNTEAFF
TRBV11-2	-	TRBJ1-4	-	TGTGCCAGCAGCTTAGAACCGCGGGCAGGAAAACTGTTTTTT	CASSLEPRAGKLFF
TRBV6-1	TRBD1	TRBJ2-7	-	TGTGCCAGCAGTGAGGTCAGGGGGCGCGGGTACGAGCAGTACTTC	CASSEVRGRGYEQYF
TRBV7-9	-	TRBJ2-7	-	TGTGCCAGCAGCCCCCTTTCCTACGAGCAGTACTTC	CASSPLSYEQYF